The source of this T cell receptor beta chain is a study of OX40 agonist ivuxolimab in advanced cancers. Across the whole study: Mean age approximately 59 years, range about 23 to 85; about 85% male. Eligibility rules accepted prior anti-PD-1, anti-PD-L1 or anti-CTLA-4 therapy, and roughly 40% had some. Study results and caveats: On average, a greater number of expanded clones characterised CD8+ T cells relative to CD4+.

The table came from immunoSEQ multiplex PCR; TCRdb's copy has only in-frame clones and leaves some out. The sample consists of tens of thousands of clones, approximately 88% of them appearing once. This clone was found once. What it binds is not known. With 3 bases removed from V and 8 bases from J, the gap between germline ends came to 10 bases. There are 12 residues in the CDR3. Germline lookup yields CDR1 MDHEN and CDR2 SYDVKM. The receptor comes from an adult with an advanced solid tumor such as melanoma, head and neck, liver or kidney cancer. The J gene is TRBJ1-1, the V gene TRBV28; no reliable D call. This specimen was CD4+ or CD8+ T cells sorted from blood, taken in a trial of the OX40 agonist ivuxolimab. The CDR3 DNA reads as TGTGCCAGCAGTTTCGGGATGGCCGAAGCTTTCTTT. As protein: CASSFGMAEAFF. Looking up the rest from reference TRBV28 and TRBJ1-1 gives the full variable domain: DVKVTQSSRYLVKRTGEKVFLECVQDMDHENMFWYRQDPGLGLRLIYFSYDVKMKEKGDIPEGYSVSREKKERFSLILESASTNQTSMYLCASSFGMAEAFFGQGTRLTVV.